This T cell receptor beta chain was profiled in a study of HIV-infected patients and healthy controls. The CDR3 is 12 amino acids. V was shortened by 4 bases and J by 5 bases, with 9 bases between the two germline ends. Per the germline V gene, CDR1 is SGHRS and CDR2 is YFSETQ. TCRdb re-called the 5' RACE reads through MiXCR, storing one row per CDR3 protein. This repertoire shows approximately 64,000 distinct CDR3 sequences, roughly 19% found once; its top ten account for 1.1% to 1.5%. This clonotype came up once. This clonotype was obtained from a human donor in good health. J is TRBJ1-1 and V is TRBV5-1; possible D gene TRBD1, 6 bases. The sequencing input was CD4+ T cells from blood. CDR3 in DNA: TGCGCCAGCAGCCCCGACAGGACTGAAGCTTTCTTT. Translation: CASSPDRTEAFF.